These T cell receptor beta chains were read from a single sample in a study of PD-L1 blockade in urothelial cancer. Libraries were prepared by immunoSEQ multiplex PCR; TCRdb keeps only in-frame clonotypes and omits some of them. Of approximately 71,000 clones listed, less than 90% are singletons. Source: PBMCs, taken around atezolizumab (anti-PD-L1) treatment. All receptors derive from a woman in her seventies with urothelial cancer. CDR3s include the opening cysteine and the closing phenylalanine or tryptophan. The D gene is left open where the match is weak. The size field is filled for only some rows; it gives once, few, many or a size class.

clone_size	j_call	v_call	d_call	cdr3_nt	cdr3_aa
few	TRBJ1-1	TRBV5-8	TRBD1	TGTGCCAGCAGTTTTTACAGGGGAAGGGGTACCGAAGCTTTCTTT	CASSFYRGRGTEAFF
-	TRBJ2-1	TRBV20-1	-	TGCAGTGCCCAGTTTCAGGATGAGCAGTTCTTC	CSAQFQDEQFF
few	TRBJ1-5	TRBV11-1	TRBD1	TGTGCCAGCAGCTTGGGACAGGGGGCTGATCAGCCCCAGCATTTT	CASSLGQGADQPQHF
once	TRBJ2-7	TRBV28	-	TGTGCCAGCAGTCCTGTCTCCTACGAGCAGTACTTC	CASSPVSYEQYF
few	TRBJ2-7	TRBV27	-	TGTGCCAGCACCCCCATCCGAGGAGGAATGGCTGACGAGCAGTACTTC	CASTPIRGGMADEQYF
once	TRBJ1-2	TRBV7-2	-	TGTGCCAGCAGCTTGGCAGGTTTTTATGGCTACACCTTC	CASSLAGFYGYTF
-	TRBJ1-6	TRBV5-1	TRBD1	TGCGCCAGCAGCTTGTTGACAGGGAGCGATGATTCACCCCTCCACTTT	CASSLLTGSDDSPLHF
-	TRBJ1-2	TRBV5-1	TRBD1	TGCGCCAGCAGCCCTACACTCGGACAGGGCTATGGCTACACCTTC	CASSPTLGQGYGYTF
-	TRBJ2-5	TRBV5-5	TRBD1	TGTGCCAGCAGCTCGCCGGGACAGGGCCGAGAGACCCAGTACTTC	CASSSPGQGRETQYF
-	TRBJ1-1	TRBV15	TRBD1	TGTGCCACCAGCAGAAGCCGACAGGGTCGGGGTGAAGCTTTCTTT	CATSRSRQGRGEAFF
-	TRBJ2-6	TRBV5-1	-	TGCGCCAGCAGCTTCCTGGAGGTGAACGTCCTGACTTTC	CASSFLEVNVLTF
-	TRBJ2-1	TRBV6-5	-	TGTGCCAGCAGGGACACCTACAATGAGCAGTTCTTC	CASRDTYNEQFF
-	TRBJ1-1	TRBV11-2	-	TGTGCCAGCAGCCTTAGACTAGCCACTGAAGCTTTCTTT	CASSLRLATEAFF
-	TRBJ1-2	TRBV14	TRBD1	TGTGCCAGCAGCCAAGCAGGGGGCTCTACCTATGGCTACACCTTC	CASSQAGGSTYGYTF
once	TRBJ2-7	TRBV10-3	TRBD1	TGTGCCATCAGTGGCCGGGACAGGGGGTACGAGCAGTACTTC	CAISGRDRGYEQYF
-	TRBJ1-2	TRBV2	-	TGTGCCAGCAGTGTTACAGGGATCGAGGGCTATGGCTACACCTTC	CASSVTGIEGYGYTF
-	TRBJ2-6	TRBV10-3	-	TGTGCCATCGGTGGCAGATCTGGGGCCAACGTCCTGACTTTC	CAIGGRSGANVLTF
-	TRBJ2-7	TRBV19	TRBD1	TGTGCCAGTAGCCTCTTACCCGGACAGGGACGAACCTACGAGCAGTACTTC	CASSLLPGQGRTYEQYF
-	TRBJ1-2	TRBV2	-	TGTGCCAGCAGTGATGTGGTAGTCGGCTACACCTTC	CASSDVVVGYTF
once	TRBJ2-3	TRBV19	-	TGTGCCAGTACCAACAGCCCCCCAGATACGCAGTATTTT	CASTNSPPDTQYF
-	TRBJ2-3	TRBV4-2	-	TGTGCCAGCAGCCAAGGTGGTCTAGCGGATACGCAGTATTTT	CASSQGGLADTQYF
-	TRBJ1-1	TRBV20-1	TRBD1	TGCAGTGCGGGACAGTTTGAAGCTTTCTTT	CSAGQFEAFF
-	TRBJ2-7	TRBV7-2	TRBD2	TGTGCCAGCAGCTTAGGCGGCGGGGGGGCATATGAGCAGTACTTC	CASSLGGGGAYEQYF
-	TRBJ1-2	TRBV28	-	TGTGCCAGCAGGGGTCCCTCGGCGGGGGTTTACTATGGCTACACCTTC	CASRGPSAGVYYGYTF
-	TRBJ2-3	TRBV7-3	TRBD1	TGTGCCAGCAGCATACGCCGGGACAGGGGGCGCCCCACAGATACGCAGTATTTT	CASSIRRDRGRPTDTQYF
once	TRBJ1-4	TRBV6-1	-	TGTGCCAGCAGTGCCAGGGGCCTGACTAATGAAAAACTGTTTTTT	CASSARGLTNEKLFF
-	TRBJ2-7	TRBV15	TRBD1	TGTGCCACCAGCAGAGAAATAGGGACAGTCTCCTACGAGCAGTACTTC	CATSREIGTVSYEQYF
-	TRBJ1-1	TRBV19	TRBD1	TGTGCCAGTAGACATCCAGGGGGCATGAACACTGAAGCTTTCTTT	CASRHPGGMNTEAFF
once	TRBJ2-3	TRBV6-1	TRBD2	TGTGCCAGCAGTGAATTTGCAGGGAGGGTCCCAGATACGCAGTATTTT	CASSEFAGRVPDTQYF
-	TRBJ2-7	TRBV20-1	-	TGCAGTGCTATCGGGGCCTACGAGCAGTACTTC	CSAIGAYEQYF
few	TRBJ1-4	TRBV9	-	TGTGCCAGCAGCCGCCAGGGAGGGGCTAATGAAAAACTGTTTTTT	CASSRQGGANEKLFF
once	TRBJ2-2	TRBV5-4	-	TGTGCCAGCAGCTTGAAGGCAGGAAACACCGGGGAGCTGTTTTTT	CASSLKAGNTGELFF